The entry that follows covers one TCR beta chain sequence. This sample was taken from a study of blood T cell repertoires in COVID-19. Methods used by the authors: Reference gene primer amplification gave estimated nucleated cell counts. The repertoire was sequenced with immunoSEQ multiplex PCR; TCRdb's copy has only in-frame clones and lacks some. The V and J calls and clone size come from that table; D and trimming were worked out from the DNA. The sample consists of 100,000 to 150,000 clones, 85% of them appearing once. The CDR3 spans 13 residues. Germline values: CDR1 SGHKS, CDR2 YYEKEE (reference sequence). Trimming removed 2 bases at V and 1 base at J, with 6 bases between.

This chain connects TRBV5-5 to TRBJ1-1; D unclear. The clonotype comes from a man older than 75 with active or convalescent COVID-19. Sequenced sample: peripheral blood. CDR3 residues: CASSFNWNTEAFF. CDR3 DNA sequence: TGTGCCAGCAGCTTTAATTGGAACACTGAAGCTTTCTTT. Full variable domain (outside the CDR3, taken from reference TRBV5-5 and TRBJ1-1): DAGVTQSPTHLIKTRGQQVTLRCSPISGHKSVSWYQQVLGQGPQFIFQYYEKEERGRGNFPDRFSARQFPNYSSELNVNALLLGDSALYLCASSFNWNTEAFFGQGTRLTVV.